This T cell receptor (beta chain) comes out of a study of technical replicates of blood from a handful of donors. Generated by immunoSEQ multiplex PCR, the TCRdb table keeps only in-frame clones and is missing some. Among roughly 90,000 clones, about 90% were seen once, and the ten largest hold under 0.3%. This sequence originates from a human donor in good health. Sequencing was done on a sample of T cells isolated from PBMCs.

The CDR3 bases are TGTGCCAGCAGTTCGACAGGGGTTTATGGCTACACCTTC. It encodes CASSSTGVYGYTF. The chain recombines TRBV28 with TRBJ1-2, with TRBD1 matching 8 bases. The CDR3 loop spans 13 amino acids. Per the germline V gene, CDR1 is MDHEN and CDR2 is SYDVKM. J gave up 5 bases and V 4 bases, and 3 bases lay outside the gene matches.